The clone carrying this T cell receptor (beta chain) was recorded once. The data originate from a study of blood T cell repertoires in COVID-19. Study context: Italy, Spain and the United States were the sources of the convalescent and acute COVID-19 samples. T cells, B-cell-depleted T cells, or PBMCs supplied cDNA or gDNA.

As originally analysed: It was from reference gene primer amplification that nucleated cell counts were estimated. The data were produced by immunoSEQ multiplex PCR, yet TCRdb's version contains in-frame clones alone and is incomplete. The DNA was the basis for D and trimming; V, J and clone size are from that table. Here the sample spans tens of thousands of clones, about 84% being singletons. Trimming removed 3 bases at V and 0 bases at J, with 8 bases between. Germline assignment: CDR1 KGHDR and CDR2 SFDVKD. This CDR3 has 14 amino acids. The sample consisted of peripheral blood. The chain employs TRBV24-1 and TRBJ2-7; D might be TRBD1 (6 bases). The TCR originated in a human donor in a cohort sampled during active COVID-19. This CDR3 reads CATSDTTGSYEQYF. The CDR3 DNA is TGTGCCACCAGTGATACGACAGGCTCCTACGAGCAGTACTTC.